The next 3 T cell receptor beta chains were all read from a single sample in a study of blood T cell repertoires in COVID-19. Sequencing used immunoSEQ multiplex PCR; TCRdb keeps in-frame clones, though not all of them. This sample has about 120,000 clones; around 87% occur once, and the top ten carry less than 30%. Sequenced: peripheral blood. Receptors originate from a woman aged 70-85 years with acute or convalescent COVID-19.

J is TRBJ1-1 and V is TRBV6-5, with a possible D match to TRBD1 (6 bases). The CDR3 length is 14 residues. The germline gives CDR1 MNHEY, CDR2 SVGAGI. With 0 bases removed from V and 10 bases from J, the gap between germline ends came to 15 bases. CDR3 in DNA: TGTGCCAGCAGTTACTCGACAGGTGCTGGGGGAGCTTTCTTT. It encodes CASSYSTGAGGAFF.

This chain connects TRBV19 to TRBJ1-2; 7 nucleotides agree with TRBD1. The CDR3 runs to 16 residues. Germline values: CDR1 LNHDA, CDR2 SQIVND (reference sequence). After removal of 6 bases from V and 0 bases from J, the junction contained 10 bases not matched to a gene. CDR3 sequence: CASRTGTVPSNYGYTF. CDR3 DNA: TGTGCCAGTAGGACCGGGACAGTCCCTTCTAACTATGGCTACACCTTC.

The CDR3 coding sequence is TGTGCCAGCAGCGTAGGTGCATCGGGGGTGGAGACCCAGTACTTC. This gives the protein CASSVGASGVETQYF. The chain uses TRBV9 and TRBJ2-5, with a tentative D call TRBD2 (6 bases). The CDR3 runs to 15 residues. CDR1 is SGDLS and CDR2 is YYNGEE in the germline V gene. The V gene lost 0 bases and the J gene lost 5 bases, with 14 bases spanning the gap. The whole variable domain, remainder taken from reference TRBV9 and TRBJ2-5, is DSGVTQTPKHLITATGQRVTLRCSPRSGDLSVYWYQQSLDQGLQFLIQYYNGEERAKGNILERFSAQQFPDLHSELNLSSLELGDSALYFCASSVGASGVETQYFGPGTRLLVL.